A selection of T cell receptor beta chains follows, all from one sample in a study of graft-versus-host responses after intestinal transplantation. Produced via immunoSEQ multiplex PCR; TCRdb's table is partial and in-frame only. The sample contains 140,000 or so clones, around nine tenths of which appear only once. These receptors' targets are unknown. The source was unstimulated CD4+ T cells sorted from spleen or lymph node cells, collected before intestinal transplant. These receptor sequences come from a human donor who received an intestinal transplant. Each CDR3 is given with its conserved first and last residue. A D gene is named only where the DNA matches it firmly. Not all rows give a size; the values are once, few, many and, for expanded clones, a class.

clone_size: .; v_call: TRBV5-1; j_call: TRBJ2-1; d_call: .; cdr3_nt: TGCGCCAGCAGCTTGGTTGACCGTTACAATGAGCAGTTCTTC; cdr3_aa: CASSLVDRYNEQFF
clone_size: .; v_call: TRBV6-5; j_call: TRBJ2-7; d_call: TRBD1; cdr3_nt: TGTGCCAGCAGTGGACAGGGTCAGTCCTACGAGCAGTACTTC; cdr3_aa: CASSGQGQSYEQYF
clone_size: .; v_call: TRBV11-2; j_call: TRBJ2-7; d_call: TRBD1; cdr3_nt: TGTGCCAGCAGCCAATCAACAGGGGGCGTGCGCCACGAGCAGTACTTC; cdr3_aa: CASSQSTGGVRHEQYF
clone_size: .; v_call: TRBV6-6; j_call: TRBJ2-7; d_call: .; cdr3_nt: TGTGCCAGCAGTTACGGTAGGAACTACGAGCAGTACTTC; cdr3_aa: CASSYGRNYEQYF
clone_size: .; v_call: TRBV28; j_call: TRBJ2-7; d_call: TRBD2; cdr3_nt: TGTGCCAGCAGTTCACCCACTAGCGCCCTTAACTACGAGCAGTACTTC; cdr3_aa: CASSSPTSALNYEQYF
clone_size: .; v_call: TRBV5-1; j_call: TRBJ2-5; d_call: .; cdr3_nt: TGCGCCAGCAGCTCCAATCAAGAGACCCAGTACTTC; cdr3_aa: CASSSNQETQYF
clone_size: .; v_call: TRBV27; j_call: TRBJ1-1; d_call: .; cdr3_nt: TGTGCCAGCAGTTTCCGGCAGGGAGGAACTGAAGCTTTCTTT; cdr3_aa: CASSFRQGGTEAFF
clone_size: once; v_call: TRBV7-9; j_call: TRBJ2-1; d_call: TRBD2; cdr3_nt: TGTGCCAGCAGCTTAGGGCTAGCGGGAGGGCTCTCCTACAATGAGCAGTTCTTC; cdr3_aa: CASSLGLAGGLSYNEQFF
clone_size: .; v_call: TRBV4-3; j_call: TRBJ1-1; d_call: .; cdr3_nt: TGCGCCAGCAGCCGAGTTAGTCGGGGCACTGAAGCTTTCTTT; cdr3_aa: CASSRVSRGTEAFF
clone_size: .; v_call: TRBV7-9; j_call: TRBJ2-2; d_call: .; cdr3_nt: TGTGCCAGCAGTTTAGGGTTCACTGGGTCCGGGGAGCTGTTTTTT; cdr3_aa: CASSLGFTGSGELFF
clone_size: .; v_call: TRBV5-1; j_call: TRBJ2-7; d_call: TRBD2; cdr3_nt: TGCGCCAGCAGCTTGTTGGCACTAGCGGGAGATTTATTCTACGAGCAGTACTTC; cdr3_aa: CASSLLALAGDLFYEQYF
clone_size: once; v_call: TRBV28; j_call: TRBJ2-7; d_call: .; cdr3_nt: TGTGCCAGCAGTTCCCCCGGGTACCACGAGCAGTACTTC; cdr3_aa: CASSSPGYHEQYF
clone_size: .; v_call: TRBV5-6; j_call: TRBJ1-1; d_call: .; cdr3_nt: TGTGCCAGCAGCCTTCCCAGGGGCCCCGACACTGAAGCTTTCTTT; cdr3_aa: CASSLPRGPDTEAFF
clone_size: .; v_call: TRBV27; j_call: TRBJ1-5; d_call: TRBD1; cdr3_nt: TGTGCCAGCAGTCCCTGGACAGGGTTGGGCAATCAGCCCCAGCATTTT; cdr3_aa: CASSPWTGLGNQPQHF
clone_size: .; v_call: TRBV7-9; j_call: TRBJ1-2; d_call: .; cdr3_nt: TGTGCCAGCAGCTTATCCAGGGACTCTGGCTACACCTTC; cdr3_aa: CASSLSRDSGYTF
clone_size: .; v_call: TRBV6-6; j_call: TRBJ1-3; d_call: .; cdr3_nt: TGTGCCAGCACCGATCGGGCCACTGGAGGAAACACCATATATTTT; cdr3_aa: CASTDRATGGNTIYF
clone_size: once; v_call: TRBV7-3; j_call: TRBJ2-7; d_call: .; cdr3_nt: TGTGCCAGCAGCTTAGTTGGCTACGACGAGCAGTACTTC; cdr3_aa: CASSLVGYDEQYF
clone_size: .; v_call: TRBV30; j_call: TRBJ2-3; d_call: .; cdr3_nt: TGTGCCTGGAGTGTTGGGATTACAGATACGCAGTATTTT; cdr3_aa: CAWSVGITDTQYF
clone_size: once; v_call: TRBV18; j_call: TRBJ1-1; d_call: .; cdr3_nt: TGTGCCAGCTCACCGGCGGTAGTGGGGCTGAACACTGAAGCTTTCTTT; cdr3_aa: CASSPAVVGLNTEAFF
clone_size: once; v_call: TRBV29-1; j_call: TRBJ2-1; d_call: .; cdr3_nt: TGCAGCGGAGGAAGATCAAGAATTATTAAGGGGAATGAGCAGTTCTTC; cdr3_aa: CSGGRSRIIKGNEQFF
clone_size: .; v_call: TRBV6-5; j_call: TRBJ1-5; d_call: .; cdr3_nt: TGTGCCAGCAGCCGGGACGCTAATAGCAATCAGCCCCAGCATTTT; cdr3_aa: CASSRDANSNQPQHF
clone_size: .; v_call: TRBV7-3; j_call: TRBJ2-7; d_call: TRBD2; cdr3_nt: TGTGCCAGCAGCCCCTCGGCGGGAGGGCCGAGGAACGAGCAGTACTTC; cdr3_aa: CASSPSAGGPRNEQYF
clone_size: .; v_call: TRBV9; j_call: TRBJ2-6; d_call: .; cdr3_nt: TGTGCCAGCAGCCCCTTTCGGACGGGGGCCAACGTCCTGACTTTC; cdr3_aa: CASSPFRTGANVLTF
clone_size: .; v_call: TRBV27; j_call: TRBJ1-1; d_call: .; cdr3_nt: TGTGCCAGCAGCCGCATTAGAGTCCAGCGGGGGAACACTGAAGCTTTCTTT; cdr3_aa: CASSRIRVQRGNTEAFF
clone_size: .; v_call: TRBV21-1; j_call: TRBJ1-2; d_call: .; cdr3_nt: TGTGCCAGCAGCAAATACGATACGGGGTCCCTCTATGGCTACACCTTC; cdr3_aa: CASSKYDTGSLYGYTF
clone_size: few; v_call: TRBV7-9; j_call: TRBJ1-1; d_call: .; cdr3_nt: TGTGCCAGCAGCTTAAGGGAAAACACTGAAGCTTTCTTT; cdr3_aa: CASSLRENTEAFF
clone_size: .; v_call: TRBV2; j_call: TRBJ2-1; d_call: .; cdr3_nt: TGTGCCAGCAGGGCAGGGGTCAATGAGCAGTTCTTC; cdr3_aa: CASRAGVNEQFF
clone_size: .; v_call: TRBV5-4; j_call: TRBJ2-6; d_call: .; cdr3_nt: TGTGCCAGCAGCTACCCGGGCACCCGTGGGGCCAACGTCCTGACTTTC; cdr3_aa: CASSYPGTRGANVLTF
clone_size: .; v_call: TRBV5-1; j_call: TRBJ1-1; d_call: .; cdr3_nt: TGCGCCAGCAGCTTGGCCGGCAGCTCAGGAGCTTTCTTT; cdr3_aa: CASSLAGSSGAFF
clone_size: .; v_call: TRBV5-1; j_call: TRBJ2-3; d_call: .; cdr3_nt: TGCGCCAGCAGCTTGGAATGGGTAGATACGCAGTATTTT; cdr3_aa: CASSLEWVDTQYF
clone_size: .; v_call: TRBV6-5; j_call: TRBJ1-2; d_call: .; cdr3_nt: TGTGCCAGCAGTTACTCGAGAGGGTTTGGCTACACCTTC; cdr3_aa: CASSYSRGFGYTF
clone_size: .; v_call: TRBV19; j_call: TRBJ2-2; d_call: .; cdr3_nt: TGTGCCAGTAGTATAGTTGGGGGCGGGGAGCTGTTTTTT; cdr3_aa: CASSIVGGGELFF
clone_size: few; v_call: TRBV7-3; j_call: TRBJ2-5; d_call: TRBD2; cdr3_nt: TGTGCCAGCAGCCAAACACCTATGTTTAGCGGGAGGGCCGGAGAGACCCAGTACTTC; cdr3_aa: CASSQTPMFSGRAGETQYF
clone_size: .; v_call: TRBV2; j_call: TRBJ1-2; d_call: TRBD1; cdr3_nt: TGTGCCAGCAGTCCCACTTTGACAGGGGGCACCTATGGCTACACCTTC; cdr3_aa: CASSPTLTGGTYGYTF
clone_size: once; v_call: TRBV7-8; j_call: TRBJ2-7; d_call: TRBD2; cdr3_nt: TGTGCCAGCAGCCCGCCCGGGACTAGCGGGAGGTTGCACTTC; cdr3_aa: CASSPPGTSGRLHF
clone_size: .; v_call: TRBV9; j_call: TRBJ2-3; d_call: TRBD2; cdr3_nt: TGTGCCAGCAGCGTAGCCCAACTAGCGCCGAGCACAGATACGCAGTATTTT; cdr3_aa: CASSVAQLAPSTDTQYF
clone_size: once; v_call: TRBV6-5; j_call: TRBJ2-3; d_call: .; cdr3_nt: TGTGCCAGCAGTTATGCGGGCTACTACACAGATACGCAGTATTTT; cdr3_aa: CASSYAGYYTDTQYF
clone_size: once; v_call: TRBV18; j_call: TRBJ2-1; d_call: TRBD2; cdr3_nt: TGTGCCAGCTCACCGGGACTAGAGGGCTGGACGTTCTTC; cdr3_aa: CASSPGLEGWTFF
clone_size: .; v_call: TRBV4-2; j_call: TRBJ2-1; d_call: .; cdr3_nt: TGTGCCAGCAGCCCAGGGGGGCGGGAGGTAGATGAGCAGTTCTTC; cdr3_aa: CASSPGGREVDEQFF
clone_size: once; v_call: TRBV27; j_call: TRBJ1-3; d_call: .; cdr3_nt: TGTGCCAGCAGTCCTCTTGGGGGCCACTCTGGAAACACCATATATTTT; cdr3_aa: CASSPLGGHSGNTIYF
clone_size: .; v_call: TRBV9; j_call: TRBJ1-1; d_call: .; cdr3_nt: TGTGCCAGCAGCGTAGATGGGAACACTGAAGCTTTCTTT; cdr3_aa: CASSVDGNTEAFF
clone_size: .; v_call: TRBV18; j_call: TRBJ2-1; d_call: TRBD2; cdr3_nt: TGTGCCAGCTCAACTAAGCGGGGGGGTTACAATGAGCAGTTCTTC; cdr3_aa: CASSTKRGGYNEQFF
clone_size: once; v_call: TRBV7-2; j_call: TRBJ2-5; d_call: TRBD2; cdr3_nt: TGTGCCAGCAGCTTAGGGGTGGCGGGAGGGCCGTTCGGAGAGCAGTACTTC; cdr3_aa: CASSLGVAGGPFGEQYF
clone_size: .; v_call: TRBV10-3; j_call: TRBJ2-1; d_call: .; cdr3_nt: TGTGCCATCAGTGAGTCTCTTGGCAATGAGCAGTTCTTC; cdr3_aa: CAISESLGNEQFF
clone_size: .; v_call: TRBV7-2; j_call: TRBJ2-3; d_call: TRBD2; cdr3_nt: TGTGCCAGCAGCTACGGGACTAGCGGGAGCACAGATACGCAGTATTTT; cdr3_aa: CASSYGTSGSTDTQYF
clone_size: .; v_call: TRBV7-7; j_call: TRBJ2-3; d_call: TRBD2; cdr3_nt: TGTGCTAGCGGGGCGGGAGGGATAACAGATACGCAGTATTTT; cdr3_aa: CASGAGGITDTQYF
clone_size: .; v_call: TRBV14; j_call: TRBJ2-2; d_call: .; cdr3_nt: TGTGCCAGCAGGGTATCGAACACCGGGGAGCTGTTTTTT; cdr3_aa: CASRVSNTGELFF
clone_size: .; v_call: TRBV18; j_call: TRBJ2-2; d_call: .; cdr3_nt: TGTGCCAGCTCACCAGCCAAGGGATTGAACACCGGGGAGCTGTTTTTT; cdr3_aa: CASSPAKGLNTGELFF
clone_size: few; v_call: TRBV7-6; j_call: TRBJ1-1; d_call: .; cdr3_nt: TGTGCCAGCAGCTTAGAACAGACGAACACTGAAGCTTTCTTT; cdr3_aa: CASSLEQTNTEAFF
clone_size: .; v_call: TRBV10-3; j_call: TRBJ2-5; d_call: .; cdr3_nt: TGTGCCATCAGTGCCGAAGAGACCCAGTACTTC; cdr3_aa: CAISAEETQYF
clone_size: .; v_call: TRBV19; j_call: TRBJ1-1; d_call: TRBD1; cdr3_nt: TGTGCCAGTAGACTCCGGGACAGATTAATGAACACTGAAGCTTTCTTT; cdr3_aa: CASRLRDRLMNTEAFF
clone_size: .; v_call: TRBV5-1; j_call: TRBJ2-1; d_call: .; cdr3_nt: TGCGCCAGCAGCTTGGAAGGGCGGAGGGATGCCTACAATGAGCAGTTCTTC; cdr3_aa: CASSLEGRRDAYNEQFF
clone_size: .; v_call: TRBV6-1; j_call: TRBJ2-7; d_call: TRBD1; cdr3_nt: TGTGCCAGCAGTGAAGTCGCAGGGGGCGTCTACGAGCAGTACTTC; cdr3_aa: CASSEVAGGVYEQYF